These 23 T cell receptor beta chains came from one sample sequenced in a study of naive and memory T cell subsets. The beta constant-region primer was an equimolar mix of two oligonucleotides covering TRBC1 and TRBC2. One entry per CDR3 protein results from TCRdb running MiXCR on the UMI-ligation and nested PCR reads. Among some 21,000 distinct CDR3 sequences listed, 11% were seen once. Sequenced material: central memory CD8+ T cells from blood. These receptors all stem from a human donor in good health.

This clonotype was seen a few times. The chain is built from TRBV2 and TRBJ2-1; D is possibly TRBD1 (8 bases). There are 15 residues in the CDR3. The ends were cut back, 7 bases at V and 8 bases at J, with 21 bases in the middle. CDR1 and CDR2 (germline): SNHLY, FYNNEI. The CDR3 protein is CASTLTGGGWYEQFF. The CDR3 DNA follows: TGTGCCAGCACCCTCACAGGGGGGGGTTGGTATGAGCAGTTCTTC.

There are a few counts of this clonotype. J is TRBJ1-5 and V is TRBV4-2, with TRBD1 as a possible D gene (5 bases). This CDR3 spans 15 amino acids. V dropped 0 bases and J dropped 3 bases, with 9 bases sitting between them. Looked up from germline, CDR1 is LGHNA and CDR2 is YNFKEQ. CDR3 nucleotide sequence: TGTGCCAGCAGCCAAGAGGCAGGGTACAATCAGCCCCAGCATTTT. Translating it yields CASSQEAGYNQPQHF.

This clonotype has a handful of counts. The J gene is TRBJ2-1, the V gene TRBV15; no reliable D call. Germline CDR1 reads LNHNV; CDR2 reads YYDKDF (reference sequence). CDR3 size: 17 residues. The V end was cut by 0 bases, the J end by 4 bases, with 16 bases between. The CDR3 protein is CATSRDGLSNLYNEQFF. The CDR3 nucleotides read TGTGCCACCAGCAGAGATGGTCTATCGAATCTGTACAATGAGCAGTTCTTC.

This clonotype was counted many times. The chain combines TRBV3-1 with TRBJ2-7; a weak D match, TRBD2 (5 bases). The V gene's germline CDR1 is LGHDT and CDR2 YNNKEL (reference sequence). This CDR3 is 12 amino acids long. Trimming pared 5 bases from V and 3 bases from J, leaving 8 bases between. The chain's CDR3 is CASSSGDYEQYF. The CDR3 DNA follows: TGTGCCAGCAGCTCCGGGGACTACGAGCAGTACTTC.

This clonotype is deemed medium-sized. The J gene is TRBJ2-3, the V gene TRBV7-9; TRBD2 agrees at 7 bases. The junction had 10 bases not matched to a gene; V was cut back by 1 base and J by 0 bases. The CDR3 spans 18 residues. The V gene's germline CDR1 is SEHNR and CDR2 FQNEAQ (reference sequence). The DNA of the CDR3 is TGTGCCAGCAGCTTAGTTCGACGGCTAGCGGAAAGCACAGATACGCAGTATTTT. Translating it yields CASSLVRRLAESTDTQYF. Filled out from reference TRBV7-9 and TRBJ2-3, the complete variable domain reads DTGVSQNPRHKITKRGQNVTFRCDPISEHNRLYWYRQTLGQGPEFLTYFQNEAQLEKSRLLSDRFSAERPKGSFSTLEIQRTEQGDSAMYLCASSLVRRLAESTDTQYFGPGTRLTVL.

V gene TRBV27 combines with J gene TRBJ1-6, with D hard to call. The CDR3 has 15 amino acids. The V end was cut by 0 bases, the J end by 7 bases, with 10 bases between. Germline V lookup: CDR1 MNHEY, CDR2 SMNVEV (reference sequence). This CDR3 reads CASSLSGNPNSPLHF. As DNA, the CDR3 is TGTGCCAGCAGTTTATCGGGAAACCCAAATTCACCCCTCCACTTT.

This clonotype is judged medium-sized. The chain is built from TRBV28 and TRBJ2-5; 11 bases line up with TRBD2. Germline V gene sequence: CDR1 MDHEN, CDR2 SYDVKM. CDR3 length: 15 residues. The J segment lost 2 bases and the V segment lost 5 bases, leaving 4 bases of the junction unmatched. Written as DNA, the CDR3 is TGTGCCAGCAGTCTGGGACTAGCGGTTCAAGAGACCCAGTACTTC. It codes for CASSLGLAVQETQYF.

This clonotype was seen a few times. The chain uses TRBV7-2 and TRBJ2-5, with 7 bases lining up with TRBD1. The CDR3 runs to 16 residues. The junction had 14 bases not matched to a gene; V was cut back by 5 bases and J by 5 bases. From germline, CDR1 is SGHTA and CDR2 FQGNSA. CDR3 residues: CASSRYRGPSQETQYF. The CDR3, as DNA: TGTGCCAGCAGCAGATACAGGGGCCCCTCCCAGGAGACCCAGTACTTC. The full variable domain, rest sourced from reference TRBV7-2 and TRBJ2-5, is GAGVSQSPSNKVTEKGKDVELRCDPISGHTALYWYRQSLGQGLEFLIYFQGNSAPDKSGLPSDRFSAERTGGSVSTLTIQRTQQEDSAVYLCASSRYRGPSQETQYFGPGTRLLVL.

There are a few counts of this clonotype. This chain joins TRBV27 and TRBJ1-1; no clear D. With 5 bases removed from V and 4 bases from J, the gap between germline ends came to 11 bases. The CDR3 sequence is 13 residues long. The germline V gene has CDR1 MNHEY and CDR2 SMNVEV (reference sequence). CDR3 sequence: CASSRSRATEAFF. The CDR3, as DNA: TGTGCCAGCAGTCGCTCCCGGGCCACTGAAGCTTTCTTT.

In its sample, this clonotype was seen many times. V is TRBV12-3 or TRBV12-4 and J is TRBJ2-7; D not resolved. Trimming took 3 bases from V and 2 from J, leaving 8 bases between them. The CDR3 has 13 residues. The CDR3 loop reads CASSFGGTYEQYF. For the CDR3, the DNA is TGTGCCAGCAGTTTCGGTGGCACCTACGAGCAGTACTTC.

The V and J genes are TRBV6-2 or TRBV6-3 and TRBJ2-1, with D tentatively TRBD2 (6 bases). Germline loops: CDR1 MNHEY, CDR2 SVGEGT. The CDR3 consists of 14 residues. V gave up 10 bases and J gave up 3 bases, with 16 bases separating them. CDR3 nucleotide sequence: TGTGCCACCTCGTTCTCGGGACTCTACAATGAGCAGTTCTTC. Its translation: CATSFSGLYNEQFF.

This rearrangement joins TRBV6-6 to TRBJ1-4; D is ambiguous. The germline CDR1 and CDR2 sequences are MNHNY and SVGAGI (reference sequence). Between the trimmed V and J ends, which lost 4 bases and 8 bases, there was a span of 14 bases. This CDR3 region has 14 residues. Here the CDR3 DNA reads TGTGCCAGCAGTTCTTCTCTCTCGTGGGAAAAACTGTTTTTT. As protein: CASSSSLSWEKLFF.

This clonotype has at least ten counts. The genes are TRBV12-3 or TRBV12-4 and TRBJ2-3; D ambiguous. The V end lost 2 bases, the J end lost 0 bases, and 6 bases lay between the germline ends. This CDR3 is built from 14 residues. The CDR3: CASSLRPSTDTQYF. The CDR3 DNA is TGTGCCAGCAGTTTACGGCCGAGCACAGATACGCAGTATTTT.

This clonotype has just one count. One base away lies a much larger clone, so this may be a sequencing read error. In DNA, the CDR3 is TGCAGTGCTAGAGAGGGTAGCGGGAGCGCATCCTACAATGAGCAGTTCTTC. Protein: CSAREGSGSASYNEQFF. V gene TRBV20-1 combines with J gene TRBJ2-1, with 9 bases lining up with TRBD2. Germline V gene data show CDR1 as DFQATT and CDR2 as SNEGSKA (reference sequence). The CDR3 totals 17 residues. V was pared by 0 bases and J by 1 base, with 7 bases of the junction left unmatched.

In DNA form, the CDR3 reads TGCGCCAGCAGTCAATCGCCCCACAGGGGTAACCGTGACAATGAGCAGTTCTTC. This translates into CASSQSPHRGNRDNEQFF. The V gene is TRBV23-1, the J gene TRBJ2-1, with TRBD1 matching over 7 bases. TRBV23-1 qualifies as an ORF whose function is uncertain. The CDR3 consists of 18 residues. Germline trimming cut 0 bases from V and 5 bases from J; bases unmatched to any gene: 13.

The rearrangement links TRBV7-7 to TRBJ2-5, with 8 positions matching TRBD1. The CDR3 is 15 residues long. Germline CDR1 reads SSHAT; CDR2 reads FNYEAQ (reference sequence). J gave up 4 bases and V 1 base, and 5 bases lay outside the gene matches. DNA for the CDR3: TGTGCCAGCAGCTTAGGGACAGGGACGGGAGAGACCCAGTACTTC. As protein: CASSLGTGTGETQYF.

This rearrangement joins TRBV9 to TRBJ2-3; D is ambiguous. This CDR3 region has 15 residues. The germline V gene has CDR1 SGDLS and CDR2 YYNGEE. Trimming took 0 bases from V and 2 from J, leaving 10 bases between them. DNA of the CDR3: TGTGCCAGCAGCGTAGGGGATTATCACACAGATACGCAGTATTTT. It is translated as CASSVGDYHTDTQYF.

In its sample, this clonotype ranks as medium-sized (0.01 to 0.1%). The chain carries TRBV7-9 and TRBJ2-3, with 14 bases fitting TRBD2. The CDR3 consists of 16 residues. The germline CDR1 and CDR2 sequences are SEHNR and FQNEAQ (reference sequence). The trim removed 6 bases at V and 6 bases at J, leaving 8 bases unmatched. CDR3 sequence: CASSARTSGRSDTQYF. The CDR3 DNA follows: TGTGCCAGCAGTGCCCGGACTAGCGGGAGGAGTGATACGCAGTATTTT.

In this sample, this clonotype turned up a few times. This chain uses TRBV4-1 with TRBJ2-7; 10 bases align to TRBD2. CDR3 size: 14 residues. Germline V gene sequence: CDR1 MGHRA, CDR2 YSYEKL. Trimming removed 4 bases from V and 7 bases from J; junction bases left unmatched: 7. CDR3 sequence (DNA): TGCGCCAGCAGCCTAGGGACTAGCGCAATAGAGCAGTACTTC. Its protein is CASSLGTSAIEQYF.

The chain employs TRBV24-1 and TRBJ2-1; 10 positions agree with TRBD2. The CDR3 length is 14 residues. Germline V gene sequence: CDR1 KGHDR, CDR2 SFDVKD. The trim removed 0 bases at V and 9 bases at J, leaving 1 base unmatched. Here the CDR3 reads CATSDLRLAGEQFF. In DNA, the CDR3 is TGTGCCACCAGTGATTTGAGACTAGCGGGTGAGCAGTTCTTC.

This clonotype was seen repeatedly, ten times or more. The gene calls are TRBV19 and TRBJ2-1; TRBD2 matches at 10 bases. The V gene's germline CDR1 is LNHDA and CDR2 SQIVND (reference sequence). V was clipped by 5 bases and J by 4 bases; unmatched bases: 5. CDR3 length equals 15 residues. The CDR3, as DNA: TGTGCCAGTAGTCCTGGACTAGCGGTATACAATGAGCAGTTCTTC. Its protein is CASSPGLAVYNEQFF.

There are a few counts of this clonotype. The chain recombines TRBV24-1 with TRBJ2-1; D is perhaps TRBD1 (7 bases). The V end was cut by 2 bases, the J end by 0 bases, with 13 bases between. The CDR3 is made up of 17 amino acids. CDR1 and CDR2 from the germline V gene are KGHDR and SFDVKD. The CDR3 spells CATSDSGDSHSYNEQFF. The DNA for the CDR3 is TGTGCCACCAGTGATTCGGGGGACAGTCACTCCTACAATGAGCAGTTCTTC.

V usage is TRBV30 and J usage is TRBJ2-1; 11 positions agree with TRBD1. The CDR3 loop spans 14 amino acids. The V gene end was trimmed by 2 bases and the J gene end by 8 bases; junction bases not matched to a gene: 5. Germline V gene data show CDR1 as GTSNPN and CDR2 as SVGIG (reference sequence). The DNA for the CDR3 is TGTGCCTGGAGTTGGACAGGGGGCTCAGATGAGCAGTTCTTC. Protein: CAWSWTGGSDEQFF.